These T cell receptor beta chains were read from a single sample in a study of T cell repertoires in cytomegalovirus infection. TCRdb re-analysed the reads in MiXCR, keeping a single row per CDR3 protein. The sample records 300,000 to 400,000 distinct CDR3 sequences, about a sixth being singletons. Sequenced: PBMCs. These receptor sequences come from a human donor in good health (CMV status not recorded). Some clones in this sample may be carry-over from other donors' samples. Both conserved end residues are part of each CDR3. A D gene is named only where the DNA matches it firmly. Clone size is not always given. Where it is, it says once, few, many or a class for expanded clones.

TRBV4-1	NA	TRBJ1-5	few	CASSPLRGGGQPQHF	TGCGCCAGCAGCCCCCTGAGGGGGGGCGGGCAGCCCCAGCATTTT
TRBV7-8	NA	TRBJ2-7	many	CASSLAGPGGEQYF	TGTGCCAGCAGCTTAGCAGGGCCAGGGGGGGAGCAGTACTTC
TRBV7-2	NA	TRBJ2-5	many	CASSLWTTGRETQYF	TGTGCCAGCAGCTTATGGACAACGGGCCGGGAGACCCAGTACTTC
TRBV7-2	TRBD1	TRBJ1-6	many	CASSSTSTGTPLHF	TGTGCCAGCAGCTCAACCTCGACAGGGACTCCCCTCCACTTT
TRBV7-8	NA	TRBJ2-1	many	CASSLALGDEQFF	TGTGCCAGCAGCTTAGCGCTCGGAGATGAGCAGTTCTTC
TRBV7-2	NA	TRBJ2-1	many	CASSLNSPSSSYNEQFF	TGTGCCAGCAGCTTGAACAGTCCTAGCAGCTCCTACAATGAGCAGTTCTTC
TRBV12-3/TRBV12-4	TRBD1	TRBJ2-1	few	CASSRTGGTYEQFF	TGTGCCAGCAGTCGGACAGGGGGCACGTATGAGCAGTTCTTC
TRBV11-2	NA	TRBJ2-1	few	CASSQQYNEQFF	TGTGCCAGCAGCCAACAATACAATGAGCAGTTCTTC
TRBV12-3/TRBV12-4	NA	TRBJ2-5	many	CASSDVGAGETQYF	TGTGCCAGCAGCGATGTAGGGGCGGGGGAGACCCAGTACTTC
TRBV28	NA	TRBJ2-1	many	CASSLWAPSEAAHEQFF	TGTGCCAGCAGTTTATGGGCACCTAGCGAAGCCGCCCATGAGCAGTTCTTC
TRBV7-2	NA	TRBJ2-6	NA	CASSKRHGPSGANVLTF	TGTGCCAGCAGCAAGCGACACGGGCCCTCTGGGGCCAACGTCCTGACTTTC
TRBV2	NA	TRBJ1-5	once	CASRGGGHSANQPQHF	TGTGCCAGCAGGGGGGGGGGACACAGCGCCAATCAGCCCCAGCATTTT
TRBV3-1	NA	TRBJ2-7	NA	CASSQTQGRGDEQYF	TGTGCCAGCAGCCAGACACAGGGTAGGGGCGACGAGCAGTACTTC
TRBV12-3/TRBV12-4	NA	TRBJ2-5	NA	CASTWGDQETQYF	TGTGCCAGCACGTGGGGGGATCAAGAGACCCAGTACTTC
TRBV19	NA	TRBJ2-1	NA	CASSMRGRGVTDEQFF	TGTGCCAGTAGTATGCGGGGAAGGGGAGTAACCGATGAGCAGTTCTTC
TRBV7-2	TRBD2	TRBJ2-2	few	CASSLSGGLPGELFF	TGTGCCAGCAGCTTAAGCGGGGGGCTGCCCGGGGAGCTGTTTTTT
TRBV11-2	TRBD1	TRBJ2-7	NA	CASRLVDRGFYEQYF	TGTGCCAGCCGCCTCGTGGACAGGGGCTTCTACGAGCAGTACTTC
TRBV7-2	NA	TRBJ1-2	many	CASSLLGGRGYGYTF	TGTGCCAGCAGCTTGTTAGGTGGAAGGGGCTATGGCTACACCTTC
TRBV5-5	NA	TRBJ2-5	NA	CASSWAVRVYQETQYF	TGTGCCAGCAGCTGGGCCGTCCGAGTGTACCAAGAGACCCAGTACTTC
TRBV7-9	TRBD2	TRBJ2-1	few	CASSSRLGTSGENEQFF	TGTGCCAGCAGCTCCCGTTTAGGGACTAGCGGGGAAAATGAGCAGTTCTTC
TRBV5-1	NA	TRBJ2-7	NA	CASSFYSDRRSEQYF	TGCGCCAGCAGCTTTTATTCGGACAGAAGGAGCGAGCAGTACTTC
TRBV7-6	TRBD2	TRBJ2-2	many	CASSLNGLGVWTGELFF	TGTGCCAGCAGCTTAAACGGACTAGGAGTTTGGACCGGGGAGCTGTTTTTT
TRBV20-1	TRBD2	TRBJ2-7	few	CSAPSGRFYEQYF	TGCAGTGCCCCTAGCGGGAGGTTTTACGAGCAGTACTTC
TRBV15	TRBD1	TRBJ1-5	NA	CATSRDSEGQGWQPQHF	TGTGCCACCAGCAGAGATTCGGAGGGACAGGGTTGGCAGCCCCAGCATTTT
TRBV2	NA	TRBJ1-5	many	CASSEGGAGLNQPQHF	TGTGCCAGCAGTGAAGGGGGGGCGGGCCTGAATCAGCCCCAGCATTTT
TRBV10-3	TRBD1	TRBJ2-3	NA	CAIKPGQLTDTQYF	TGTGCCATCAAGCCGGGACAGCTCACAGATACGCAGTATTTT
TRBV27	NA	TRBJ2-2	NA	CASSTPPGELFF	TGTGCCAGCAGTACTCCCCCCGGGGAGCTGTTTTTT